The present T cell receptor beta chain was sequenced within a study of shared clonotypes between healthy human individuals. Background on the study: Donors, aged 18 to 49, were two women and a few men. Study conclusions and caveats: Sequencing depth was a factor that was expected to affect clonotype sharing among donors.

Method: immunoSEQ multiplex PCR; TCRdb's copy keeps in-frame clones and lacks some. The sample lists 1,500,000 or so clones, around 97% occurring once. Regarding this clone: The antigen remains unidentified.

The clonotype was recovered from a man aged 25 to 45 in good health. The sequenced sample was naive CD4+ T cells sorted from blood. As for subset: CD45RA+ positively selected.

The CDR3: CASGLPLGGFGANVLTF. The CDR3 DNA follows: TGTGCCAGCGGATTACCCCTCGGGGGGTTTGGGGCCAACGTCCTGACTTTC. The genes are TRBV28 and TRBJ2-6, with 7 bases that match TRBD2. The CDR3 is 17 residues long. Germline V CDR1 and CDR2: MDHEN, SYDVKM. After removal of 8 bases from V and 3 bases from J, the junction contained 13 bases not matched to a gene.